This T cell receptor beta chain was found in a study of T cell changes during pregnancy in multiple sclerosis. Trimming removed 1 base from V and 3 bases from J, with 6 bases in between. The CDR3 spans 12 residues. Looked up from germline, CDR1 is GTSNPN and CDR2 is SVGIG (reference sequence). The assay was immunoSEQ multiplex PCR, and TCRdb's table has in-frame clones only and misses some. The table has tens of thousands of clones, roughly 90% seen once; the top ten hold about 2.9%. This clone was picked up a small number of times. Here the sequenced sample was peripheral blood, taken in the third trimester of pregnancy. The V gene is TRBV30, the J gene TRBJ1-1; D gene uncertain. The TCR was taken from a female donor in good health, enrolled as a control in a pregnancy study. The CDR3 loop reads CAWSGGDTEAFF. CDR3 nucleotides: TGTGCCTGGAGTGGCGGTGACACTGAAGCTTTCTTT.